This T cell receptor (beta chain) comes out of a study of shared clonotypes between healthy human individuals. Worth noting for this clone: The antigen is unknown.

The method was immunoSEQ multiplex PCR; TCRdb's version includes in-frame clones alone and lacks a portion of them. The table includes over a million clones, around 95% detected once. Germline assignment: CDR1 SGHTA and CDR2 FQGNSA. The CDR3 consists of 14 residues. V shed 5 bases and J shed 4 bases, with 15 bases lying between them. Study results and caveats: Represented genetic and exposure-history diversity was restricted by having few donors.

The clonotype was recovered from a man aged 30-40 years in good health. Material for sequencing was naive CD4+ T cells sorted from blood. This sample's subset: CD45RA+ positively selected. The gene calls are TRBV7-2 and TRBJ2-7, with unresolved D. In nucleotides, the CDR3 is TGTGCCAGCAGCCCGTCAGGAGTGGAATACGAGCAGTACTTC. Its protein product is CASSPSGVEYEQYF.